This is a list of T cell receptor beta chains from one sample in a study of control samples from healthy donors and cancer patients. The protocol was immunoSEQ multiplex PCR, while the TCRdb copy is restricted to in-frame clones and leaves out a portion. This table holds under 150,000 clones, approximately 94% found once. Sequenced material: blood. The receptor set was obtained from a young man in good health. The CDR3 runs from the conserved cysteine through the conserved F or W.

CDR3aa: CASSFPGEGQPQHF
v_gene: TRBV7-2
j_gene: TRBJ1-5

CDR3aa: CASSSGGFSGGITDTQYF
v_gene: TRBV7-6
j_gene: TRBJ2-3

CDR3aa: CASSLGWVGTEAFF
v_gene: TRBV3-1/TRBV3-2
j_gene: TRBJ1-1

CDR3aa: CASEVRGAFDEQYF
v_gene: TRBV6-6
j_gene: TRBJ2-7

CDR3aa: CASTRGRYNEKLFF
v_gene: TRBV28
j_gene: TRBJ1-4

CDR3aa: CASSKRGRTGELFF
v_gene: TRBV21-1
j_gene: TRBJ2-2

CDR3aa: CASSKVSMPGQGTNEQFF
v_gene: TRBV21-1
j_gene: TRBJ2-1

CDR3aa: CASRTYRPYEQYF
v_gene: TRBV6-5
j_gene: TRBJ2-7

CDR3aa: CASSPTGTGARYSNQPQHF
v_gene: TRBV5-1
j_gene: TRBJ1-5

CDR3aa: CASTPREETQYF
v_gene: TRBV7-9
j_gene: TRBJ2-5

CDR3aa: CASSLETGGAQLYEQYF
v_gene: TRBV5-8
j_gene: TRBJ2-7

CDR3aa: CARSLEVGGRSYEQYF
v_gene: TRBV5-3
j_gene: TRBJ2-7

CDR3aa: CASRPSGGAYNEQFF
v_gene: TRBV10-2
j_gene: TRBJ2-1

CDR3aa: CASSFLTGELFF
v_gene: TRBV12-3/TRBV12-4
j_gene: TRBJ2-2

CDR3aa: CASRFKQGAAYNSPLHF
v_gene: TRBV11-2
j_gene: TRBJ1-6

CDR3aa: CASSQERNQPQHF
v_gene: TRBV4-3
j_gene: TRBJ1-5

CDR3aa: CASSEIQALPLF
v_gene: TRBV6-1
j_gene: TRBJ2-7

CDR3aa: CASSPGRQGAAEQYF
v_gene: TRBV18
j_gene: TRBJ2-7

CDR3aa: CASEGTADRFYGYTF
v_gene: TRBV27
j_gene: TRBJ1-2

CDR3aa: CASSFTAGTDTQYF
v_gene: TRBV11-3
j_gene: TRBJ2-3

CDR3aa: CASSLVQGWDTEAFF
v_gene: TRBV11-2
j_gene: TRBJ1-1

CDR3aa: CSVRQDREKLFF
v_gene: TRBV29-1
j_gene: TRBJ1-4

CDR3aa: CASSDREGYGYTF
v_gene: TRBV6-1
j_gene: TRBJ1-2

CDR3aa: CASSFYRTVSSTDTQYF
v_gene: TRBV5-6
j_gene: TRBJ2-3

CDR3aa: CAWTRLGGSGNTIYF
v_gene: TRBV30
j_gene: TRBJ1-3

CDR3aa: CASRFHLQLRTDTQYF
v_gene: TRBV5-6
j_gene: TRBJ2-3

CDR3aa: CASTRQSDTYEQYF
v_gene: TRBV18
j_gene: TRBJ2-7

CDR3aa: CASSLGLAGVTDTQYF
v_gene: TRBV28
j_gene: TRBJ2-3

CDR3aa: CASSIAGLTNTEAFF
v_gene: TRBV19
j_gene: TRBJ1-1

CDR3aa: CASSYSAGHQETQYF
v_gene: TRBV6-5
j_gene: TRBJ2-5

CDR3aa: CASSVATGGAVGNTIYF
v_gene: TRBV9
j_gene: TRBJ1-3

CDR3aa: CASSLSAGDQGEQYF
v_gene: TRBV27
j_gene: TRBJ2-7

CDR3aa: CASSLSGTPNQPQHF
v_gene: TRBV27
j_gene: TRBJ1-5

CDR3aa: CAWGLAGEQYF
v_gene: TRBV30
j_gene: TRBJ2-7

CDR3aa: CASSLDVNTEAFF
v_gene: TRBV5-4
j_gene: TRBJ1-1

CDR3aa: CASSRERASYEQYF
v_gene: TRBV5-1
j_gene: TRBJ2-7

CDR3aa: CASSLSGQNTEAFF
v_gene: TRBV11-3
j_gene: TRBJ1-1

CDR3aa: CASSLDQGYEQYF
v_gene: TRBV5-1
j_gene: TRBJ2-7

CDR3aa: CAWALPLTVTDQPQHF
v_gene: TRBV30
j_gene: TRBJ1-5

CDR3aa: CASSLGQGMGLDGNTIYF
v_gene: TRBV7-2
j_gene: TRBJ1-3

CDR3aa: CASSQTTGGHEKLFF
v_gene: TRBV4-1
j_gene: TRBJ1-4

CDR3aa: CASSPQGLGNSPLHF
v_gene: TRBV27
j_gene: TRBJ1-6

CDR3aa: CSVEGASTDTQYF
v_gene: TRBV29-1
j_gene: TRBJ2-3

CDR3aa: CASIPAGRNTEAFF
v_gene: TRBV5-4
j_gene: TRBJ1-1

CDR3aa: CASSVDPGRGLNTEAFF
v_gene: TRBV9
j_gene: TRBJ1-1

CDR3aa: CASSLSTEGPRPQHF
v_gene: TRBV28
j_gene: TRBJ1-5

CDR3aa: CASSRQGRGREQYF
v_gene: TRBV18
j_gene: TRBJ2-7

CDR3aa: CASSPERGTEAFF
v_gene: TRBV18
j_gene: TRBJ1-1

CDR3aa: CASSSRAGDYATNEKLFF
v_gene: TRBV5-4
j_gene: TRBJ1-4

CDR3aa: CAWSLETEAFF
v_gene: TRBV30
j_gene: TRBJ1-1

CDR3aa: CASSRGQQETQYF
v_gene: TRBV18
j_gene: TRBJ2-5

CDR3aa: CASSQDLGTGYNEQFF
v_gene: TRBV4-1
j_gene: TRBJ2-1

CDR3aa: CASSPGGIQTKNIQYF
v_gene: TRBV7-9
j_gene: TRBJ2-4

CDR3aa: CSALGLRGRAKNIQYF
v_gene: TRBV29-1
j_gene: TRBJ2-4

CDR3aa: CASSSSGTAGNTIYF
v_gene: TRBV5-1
j_gene: TRBJ1-3

CDR3aa: CASSGQTGAKNIQYF
v_gene: TRBV6-2/TRBV6-3
j_gene: TRBJ2-4

CDR3aa: CASSHDRNQEQYF
v_gene: TRBV5-1
j_gene: TRBJ2-7

CDR3aa: CASSQGARETQYF
v_gene: TRBV6-2/TRBV6-3
j_gene: TRBJ2-5

CDR3aa: CASSVGSGVRHKNIQYF
v_gene: TRBV9
j_gene: TRBJ2-4

CDR3aa: CASSQDEGQAEPEAFF
v_gene: TRBV4-3
j_gene: TRBJ1-1